These T cell receptor beta chains were read from a single sample in a study of cytomegalovirus exposure and HLA in healthy donors. Measured with immunoSEQ multiplex PCR; TCRdb has only the in-frame clones, and not every one. In the table there are approximately 160,000 clones, 91% of which are singletons. What was sequenced was PBMCs. Every receptor here comes from a woman younger than 30 in good health and CMV-seropositive. Each CDR3 is given with its conserved first and last residue. A D gene is named only where the DNA matches it firmly. Clone size is not always given. Where it is, it says once, few, many or a class for expanded clones.

d_gene	abundance	v_gene	j_gene	CDR3nt	CDR3aa
.	.	TRBV19	TRBJ2-2	TGTGCCAGTAGTATTCAGCCGACTAGTACCGGGGAGCTGTTTTTT	CASSIQPTSTGELFF
TRBD1	.	TRBV6-1	TRBJ2-7	TGTGCCAGCATCCTGACAGGGGGCGTCTACGAGCAGTACTTC	CASILTGGVYEQYF
TRBD1	few	TRBV5-6	TRBJ2-5	TGTGCCAGCAGTCAACAGGGGGACCAAGAGACCCAGTACTTC	CASSQQGDQETQYF
.	once	TRBV28	TRBJ1-5	TGTGCCAGCAGGGGAGGCCTCATTGGGGGCAATCAGCCCCAGCATTTT	CASRGGLIGGNQPQHF
TRBD1	few	TRBV5-1	TRBJ2-6	TGCGCCAGCAGCACAGGGGACAGGGGGGTTCTTGGGGCCAACGTCCTGACTTTC	CASSTGDRGVLGANVLTF
.	.	TRBV7-8	TRBJ2-5	TGTGCCAGCAGCCACACCTCCCAGGGTTCCAAGACCCAGTACTTC	CASSHTSQGSKTQYF
.	.	TRBV20-1	TRBJ1-1	TGCAGTGGAGGAAGCAACACTGAAGCTTTCTTT	CSGGSNTEAFF
.	once	TRBV7-3	TRBJ2-2	TGTGCCAGCAGCGCCCAGGGTAGCGGCTTGACCGGGGAGCTGTTTTTT	CASSAQGSGLTGELFF
.	.	TRBV9	TRBJ1-6	TGTGCCAGCAGCGTAAATCCTACAGGGCTGGGAAATTCACCCCTCCACTTT	CASSVNPTGLGNSPLHF
TRBD1	.	TRBV19	TRBJ1-2	TGTGCCAGTAGGGACAGGGCGGACTATGGCTACACCTTC	CASRDRADYGYTF
TRBD1	.	TRBV25-1	TRBJ2-7	TGTGCCAGCAGCCTACCGGGACAGGGGGCGGACGAGCAGTACTTC	CASSLPGQGADEQYF
TRBD2	.	TRBV13	TRBJ2-7	TGTGCCAGCAGCCGCGTCCAGCGGGGGTACGAGCAGTACTTC	CASSRVQRGYEQYF
.	.	TRBV11-2	TRBJ1-5	TGTGCCAGCAGTGATTCGTCCGGGAGCAATCAGCCCCAGCATTTT	CASSDSSGSNQPQHF
.	.	TRBV9	TRBJ2-1	TGTGCCAGCAGCGTAGGGGAGGATGAGCAGTTCTTC	CASSVGEDEQFF
.	.	TRBV15	TRBJ2-7	TGTGCCACCAGCAGCGGAGGGAGTATCTACGAGCAGTACTTC	CATSSGGSIYEQYF
.	.	TRBV27	TRBJ1-6	TGTGCCAGCAGTTCAGGGGTTAGCTCCTATAATTCACCCCTCCACTTT	CASSSGVSSYNSPLHF
TRBD1	.	TRBV19	TRBJ1-5	TGTGCCAGTAGCCGACGGACAGGGGCTGGGAGCAATCAGCCCCAGCATTTT	CASSRRTGAGSNQPQHF
TRBD1	.	TRBV7-9	TRBJ1-2	TGTGCCAGCAGCTTAGGCGTAGGACAGGGGCCCGGAGGGGGCTACACCTTC	CASSLGVGQGPGGGYTF
.	.	TRBV6-5	TRBJ2-1	TGTGCCAGCAGTTTACGGACCAGGGGCAATGAGCAGTTCTTC	CASSLRTRGNEQFF
TRBD2	once	TRBV19	TRBJ2-2	TGTGCCAGTAGTATGGTTTGGACTAGATTGGGCACCGGGGAGCTGTTTTTT	CASSMVWTRLGTGELFF
TRBD1	.	TRBV7-9	TRBJ1-6	TGTGCCAGCAGCGGGGACAGGGATAATTCACCCCTCCACTTT	CASSGDRDNSPLHF
.	.	TRBV28	TRBJ2-7	TGTGCCAGCACCCCCCCGGTGGGAGGGGGGCTTTCCTACGAGCAGTACTTC	CASTPPVGGGLSYEQYF
TRBD2	.	TRBV11-1	TRBJ2-3	TGTGCCAGCAGCCCTCGGACTAGCGGGGCTAGCACAGATACGCAGTATTTT	CASSPRTSGASTDTQYF
.	few	TRBV10-3	TRBJ2-1	TGTGCCATCAGTGTTAGGGCTGAGGGTGAGCAGTTCTTC	CAISVRAEGEQFF
TRBD2	.	TRBV9	TRBJ2-7	TGTGCCAGCAGCGTAGGATTGGGATGGGGGGGATTGGAATCTGGCGAGCAGTACTTC	CASSVGLGWGGLESGEQYF
TRBD1	.	TRBV7-2	TRBJ2-3	TGTGCCAGCAGCTCAGGACAGGTGGGCACAGATACGCAGTATTTT	CASSSGQVGTDTQYF
.	.	TRBV4-1	TRBJ1-5	TGCGCCAGCAGCCAAGATCAGAGCGCTTTAGGCAATCAGCCCCAGCATTTT	CASSQDQSALGNQPQHF
.	.	TRBV19	TRBJ2-1	TGTGCCAGTAGTCCCGAGCGGAGCTCCTACAATGAGCAGTTCTTC	CASSPERSSYNEQFF
TRBD1	.	TRBV18	TRBJ1-1	TGTGCCAGCTCCCTCCAGGGGGTGGACACTGAAGCTTTCTTT	CASSLQGVDTEAFF
TRBD2	.	TRBV27	TRBJ2-3	TGTGCCAGCAGTTCCTCGCGTCTAGCGGGGGGGATGGATACGCAGTATTTT	CASSSSRLAGGMDTQYF
.	once	TRBV5-1	TRBJ2-3	TGCGCCAGCAGCCATGACAGAACAGATACGCAGTATTTT	CASSHDRTDTQYF
TRBD2	.	TRBV7-6	TRBJ2-3	TGTGCCAGCAGCCCGACGGGACTAGCCGGCACAGATACGCAGTATTTT	CASSPTGLAGTDTQYF
TRBD1	.	TRBV19	TRBJ1-6	TGTGCCAGCAGGACAGGGGCTTCACCCCTCCACTTT	CASRTGASPLHF
.	.	TRBV7-9	TRBJ2-7	TGTGCCAGCAGCCGCGTAGGCGGACTCAACCCCCTCTACGAGCAGTACTTC	CASSRVGGLNPLYEQYF
.	.	TRBV19	TRBJ1-2	TGTGCCAGTAGTACGCCTGTACATGGACAGAAGACGTATGGCTACACCTTC	CASSTPVHGQKTYGYTF
TRBD1	.	TRBV4-1	TRBJ1-3	TGCGCCAGCAGCCAACCGACGACAGGGGCTGGAAACACCATATATTTT	CASSQPTTGAGNTIYF
TRBD2	.	TRBV10-2	TRBJ2-5	TGCGCCAGCAGTGACCAGGGAGGGGAGGAGACCCAGTACTTC	CASSDQGGEETQYF
TRBD1	.	TRBV7-6	TRBJ2-1	TGTGCCAGCAGCCGGACAGGCAATGAGCAGTTCTTC	CASSRTGNEQFF
TRBD2	.	TRBV30	TRBJ2-3	TGTGCCTTCTCTAGCGGGGGGGCCCCTACAGATACGCAGTATTTT	CAFSSGGAPTDTQYF
.	.	TRBV4-2	TRBJ1-1	TGTGCCAGCAGCCAAGTAGTGAACACTGAAGCTTTCTTT	CASSQVVNTEAFF
.	.	TRBV2	TRBJ1-1	TGTGCCAGCAGATCCTCGTCGGGGGGGACTGAAGCTTTCTTT	CASRSSSGGTEAFF
.	.	TRBV10-3	TRBJ1-1	TGTGCCATCGCTGAGGGGGTGGGGAACACTGAAGCTTTCTTT	CAIAEGVGNTEAFF
TRBD2	few	TRBV7-8	TRBJ2-5	TGTGCCAGCAGCCCCGGGGGACTAGCGGGAGGGGGAGAGACCCAGTACTTC	CASSPGGLAGGGETQYF
TRBD1	few	TRBV2	TRBJ1-6	TGTGCCAGCACACGGACAGGAGTTTCTTCACCCCTCCACTTT	CASTRTGVSSPLHF
TRBD2	.	TRBV5-1	TRBJ2-1	TGCGCCAGCAGCGGGGGACTAGCGGGAGGGCCCTATGAGCAGTTCTTC	CASSGGLAGGPYEQFF
.	.	TRBV29-1	TRBJ2-7	TGCAGCGTACTATACGAGCAGTACTTC	CSVLYEQYF
TRBD1	once	TRBV19	TRBJ1-4	TGTGCCAGTAGTATCCGCCGGACAGGCGATAATGAAAAACTGTTTTTT	CASSIRRTGDNEKLFF
.	.	TRBV2	TRBJ2-3	TGTGCCAGCAGTACCCCCCAGGGGATAATAACAGATACGCAGTATTTT	CASSTPQGIITDTQYF
TRBD1	.	TRBV11-1	TRBJ2-5	TGTGCCAGCAGCCCGGGACAGGGGGTAATTAGAGAGACCCAGTACTTC	CASSPGQGVIRETQYF
.	.	TRBV30	TRBJ1-1	TGTGCCTGGAGTGCGACGAGGGACACTGAAGCTTTCTTT	CAWSATRDTEAFF
TRBD2	.	TRBV5-4	TRBJ2-7	TGTGCCAGCAGCTCCGGACTAGCGGGGGGCTCCTACGAGCAGTACTTC	CASSSGLAGGSYEQYF